This passage covers 15 T cell receptor beta chains from one sample sequenced in a study of T cell responses to AZD1222 COVID-19 vaccine. Here immunoSEQ multiplex PCR was the method, and the copy in TCRdb shows in-frame clones only, minus some. The data hold some 130,000 clones, with 70% to 90% observed a single time. The starting material was peripheral blood, obtained on day 0 of AZD1222 vaccination. The receptors were gathered from an adult in good health.

The chain employs TRBV5-1 and TRBJ1-1; TRBD1 matches 10 bases. V gave up 4 bases and J gave up 3 bases; unmatched junction bases: 12. Germline-derived CDR1 and CDR2 are SGHRS and YFSETQ. This CDR3 has 17 amino acids. This CDR3 reads CASSAYGTGDRYTEAFF. In DNA form, the CDR3 reads TGCGCCAGCAGCGCTTACGGGACAGGGGACAGGTACACTGAAGCTTTCTTT.

The genes are TRBV11-3 and TRBJ1-5; the D gene is possibly TRBD1 (6 bases). This CDR3 comprises 15 residues. V lost 1 base to trimming and J lost 0 bases, with 7 bases between them. The V gene's germline CDR1 is SGHNT and CDR2 YENEEA. For the CDR3, the DNA is TGTGCCAGCAGCTTAGGGACAGCTAGCAATCAGCCCCAGCATTTT. Translated, it gives CASSLGTASNQPQHF.

In the case of this clone: The sample contains more than one DNA sequence encoding this CDR3. The J gene is TRBJ1-5, the V gene TRBV6-1; the D is unclear. The CDR3 runs 14 residues. Germline lookup yields CDR1 MNHNS and CDR2 SASEGT. Trimming cost V 2 bases and J 2 bases, with 7 bases left between them. The CDR3 DNA sequence: TGTGCCAGCAGTGAAAGAGGAGGCAATCAGCCCCAGCATTTT. Its translation: CASSERGGNQPQHF.

This clone was detected once. V is TRBV27 and J is TRBJ2-3, with D possibly called TRBD1 or TRBD2 (5 bases each). The CDR3 is 16 amino acids. Trimming took 2 bases from V and 2 from J, leaving 14 bases between them. CDR1 MNHEY and CDR2 SMNVEV come from the germline V gene (reference sequence). In DNA form, the CDR3 reads TGTGCCAGCAGTTTACAGGGACGTTCCCCCACAGATACGCAGTATTTT. Amino acid sequence: CASSLQGRSPTDTQYF.

This chain uses TRBV18 with TRBJ1-2; D remains ambiguous. V was pared by 3 bases and J by 2 bases, with 13 bases between. Germline values: CDR1 KGHSH, CDR2 LQKENI. The CDR3 contains 15 residues. Written as DNA, the CDR3 is TGTGCCAGCTCACCCCCCCGGCCGACAAACTATGGCTACACCTTC. Translated: CASSPPRPTNYGYTF.

This clone was seen only a few times. The rearrangement uses TRBV29-1 and TRBJ1-1; TRBD1 aligns across 9 bases. Looked up from germline, CDR1 is SQVTM and CDR2 is ANQGSEA. This CDR3 is built from 15 residues. The V gene end was trimmed by 5 bases and the J gene end by 4 bases; junction bases not matched to a gene: 11. CDR3 coding DNA: TGCAGCGTTCACACCGGGACAGGGATGTTCACTGAAGCTTTCTTT. Translating gives CSVHTGTGMFTEAFF.

This rearrangement joins TRBV30 to TRBJ1-4; D uncertain. Trimming pared 0 bases from V and 10 bases from J, leaving 15 bases between. This CDR3 is built from 14 residues. Germline values: CDR1 GTSNPN, CDR2 SVGIG (reference sequence). The DNA for the CDR3 is TGTGCCTGGAGTGTTGGTGGGAATGAGCGAAAACTGTTTTTT. Its protein is CAWSVGGNERKLFF. The entire variable domain, with the rest obtained from reference TRBV30 and TRBJ1-4, is as follows: SQTIHQWPATLVQPVGSPLSLECTVEGTSNPNLYWYRQAAGRGLQLLFYSVGIGQISSEVPQNLSASRPQDRQFILSSKKLLLSDSGFYLCAWSVGGNERKLFFGSGTQLSVL.

This chain connects TRBV12-5 to TRBJ1-1; D is unclear. V lost 2 bases and J 3 bases, leaving 16 bases between the germline ends. CDR3 size: 16 residues. CDR1 LGHNT and CDR2 FRNRAP come from the germline V gene. The CDR3 DNA reads as TGTGCTAGTGGTTTGCCCCAAACTCCACGTTACACTGAAGCTTTCTTT. Amino acids: CASGLPQTPRYTEAFF.

The genes are TRBV4-2 and TRBJ1-2, with D unresolved. The CDR3 is 19 residues long. The V end lost 0 bases, the J end lost 0 bases, and 20 bases lay between the germline ends. CDR1 is LGHNA, CDR2 YNFKEQ, per germline. Here the CDR3 DNA reads TGTGCCAGCAGCCAAGATCTTGAAAGATTGGAATCTTCTAACTATGGCTACACCTTC. Translated, it gives CASSQDLERLESSNYGYTF.

This chain links TRBV7-2 with TRBJ1-2; 7 positions match TRBD1. With 2 bases clipped from V and 6 bases from J, the junction kept 6 bases outside the gene matches. Germline V gene data show CDR1 as SGHTA and CDR2 as FQGNSA. The CDR3 is made up of 14 amino acids. CDR3 region: CASSLMGRGHGYTF. The CDR3 DNA reads TGTGCCAGCAGCTTAATGGGGAGGGGGCATGGCTACACCTTC. Looking up the rest from reference TRBV7-2 and TRBJ1-2 gives the full variable domain: GAGVSQSPSNKVTEKGKDVELRCDPISGHTALYWYRQSLGQGLEFLIYFQGNSAPDKSGLPSDRFSAERTGGSVSTLTIQRTQQEDSAVYLCASSLMGRGHGYTFGSGTRLTVV.

This clone was counted a single time. V and J are TRBV24-1 and TRBJ2-3; D is unclear. This CDR3 has 16 residues. V was shortened by 4 bases and J by 3 bases, with 16 bases between the two germline ends. CDR1 is KGHDR, CDR2 SFDVKD, per germline. Written as DNA, the CDR3 is TGTGCCACCAGTGAACACGTTTCAGCCAGGACAGATACGCAGTATTTT. Its translation is CATSEHVSARTDTQYF.

The J gene is TRBJ2-7, the V gene TRBV11-3; the D is unclear. The CDR3 has 15 residues. V was pared by 6 bases and J by 5 bases, with 20 bases between. Germline loops: CDR1 SGHNT, CDR2 YENEEA. The CDR3 region has the DNA TGTGCCAGCAGGTTTAGGACGGCCCCTCTAAACGAGCAGTACTTC. Translated, it gives CASRFRTAPLNEQYF.

The V gene is TRBV7-2, the J gene TRBJ2-7, with 8 bases matching TRBD1. Germline CDR1 is SGHTA and CDR2 is FQGNSA. Germline trimming cut 1 base from V and 0 bases from J; bases unmatched to any gene: 2. The CDR3 runs 15 residues. CDR3 sequence reads: CASSLGTGPSYEQYF. The CDR3 coding sequence is TGTGCCAGCAGCTTAGGGACAGGGCCCTCCTACGAGCAGTACTTC.

The CDR3 sequence is CAWSRDRVNSRDQPQHF. CDR3 bases: TGTGCCTGGAGTCGGGACAGGGTCAATTCTCGTGATCAGCCCCAGCATTTT. V usage is TRBV30 and J usage is TRBJ1-5; 9 bases are a match to TRBD1. Germline CDR1 and CDR2: GTSNPN and SVGIG (reference sequence). With 2 bases clipped from V and 5 bases from J, the junction kept 13 bases outside the gene matches. The CDR3 totals 17 residues.

The chain couples TRBV4-3 to TRBJ2-3; TRBD2 might be the D (5 bases). The V gene's germline CDR1 is LGHNA and CDR2 YSLEER. The CDR3 loop spans 13 amino acids. V dropped 10 bases and J dropped 2 bases, with 13 bases sitting between them. DNA for the CDR3: TGCGCCAAAGAGGGCCGACACACAGATACGCAGTATTTT. Translation gives CAKEGRHTDTQYF.